One sample yielded the 30 T cell receptor beta chains listed below, sequenced in a study of T cell responses to AZD1222 COVID-19 vaccine (dated by TCRdb to about 2021). The method behind the library was the immunoSEQ multiplex PCR assay. Drawn from immuneACCESS, this table holds only the in-frame rearrangements with V and J called that TCRdb kept. Clones are partly lost; checked studies trace under half to an unresolved V gene and leave the rest unexplained. Within this sample are about 120,000 clones, with roughly 91% of them counted one time only. The ten most abundant clones make up 5% of the sample. This specimen's time point label, per the study, means: about 28 days (+/-7) after the second vaccine dose. The starting material was peripheral blood, obtained 28 days after the second AZD1222 dose. The source of these receptors is an adult who received the AZD1222 COVID-19 vaccine.

V and J are TRBV3-1 (or the pseudogene TRBV3-2) and TRBJ2-5; possible D gene TRBD1, 5 bases. The V end was cut by 2 bases, the J end by 1 base, with 8 bases between. CDR3 length: 14 amino acids. In germline, CDR1 is LGHDT, CDR2 YNNKEL (reference sequence). CDR3 sequence: CASSQRGTQETQYF. The CDR3 nucleotides are TGTGCCAGCAGCCAAAGGGGAACCCAAGAGACCCAGTACTTC.

V is TRBV7-9 and J is TRBJ2-7; possibly TRBD1 or TRBD2 for D (6 bases each). Germline V gene sequence: CDR1 SEHNR, CDR2 FQNEAQ (reference sequence). Trimming shortened V by 1 base and J by 4 bases, and 11 bases separated the two germline ends. This CDR3 spans 14 amino acids. CDR3 coding DNA: TGTGCCAGCAGCTTAGGGGGGGCTCTGTACGAGCAGTACTTC. Protein sequence: CASSLGGALYEQYF. The variable domain in full, completed from reference TRBV7-9 and TRBJ2-7, reads DTGVSQNPRHKITKRGQNVTFRCDPISEHNRLYWYRQTLGQGPEFLTYFQNEAQLEKSRLLSDRFSAERPKGSFSTLEIQRTEQGDSAMYLCASSLGGALYEQYFGPGTRLTVT.

The chain is built from TRBV5-4 and TRBJ1-1, with D unclear. Trimming took 1 base from V and 3 from J, leaving 10 bases between them. The CDR3 covers 14 residues. Looked up from germline, CDR1 is SGHNT and CDR2 is YYREEE (reference sequence). CDR3 amino acids: CASSLKYGDTEAFF. In DNA form, the CDR3 reads TGTGCCAGCAGCTTGAAATACGGGGACACTGAAGCTTTCTTT.

The gene calls are TRBV29-1 and TRBJ2-7; 7 bases align to TRBD1. The germline V gene has CDR1 SQVTM and CDR2 ANQGSEA. This CDR3 has 13 amino acids. V shed 6 bases, J shed 3 bases, and the junction held 8 bases outside the gene matches. CDR3 sequence (DNA): TGCAGCGTCGAAACAGGGGCGGGCTACGAGCAGTACTTC. The encoded protein is CSVETGAGYEQYF.

This clone was counted at least ten times. In DNA form, the CDR3 reads TGTGCCAGCAGCGCCGGGCCTGGATACACCTTC. Its protein is CASSAGPGYTF. V usage is TRBV5-8 and J usage is TRBJ1-2; D gene uncertain. The CDR3 contains 11 residues. Germline V CDR1 and CDR2: SGHTS, YDEGEE. V gave up 4 bases and J gave up 11 bases, with 12 bases separating them.

The rearrangement links TRBV15 to TRBJ1-2; D perhaps matches TRBD1 (5 bases). Germline values: CDR1 LNHNV, CDR2 YYDKDF (reference sequence). The CDR3 runs to 15 residues. Trimming stripped 0 bases from V and 8 bases from J, with 16 bases between. In nucleotides, the CDR3 is TGTGCCACCAGCAGAGACCAGGGACGGGCAAGCGGCTACACCTTC. Translating it yields CATSRDQGRASGYTF.

This chain uses TRBV6-2 or TRBV6-3 with TRBJ2-3, with no clear D. Trimming removed 0 bases at V and 4 bases at J, with 8 bases between. CDR1 and CDR2 (germline): MNHEY, SVGEGT. This CDR3 region has 14 residues. The CDR3 DNA follows: TGTGCCAGCAGTTACTCGACCCTATCAGATACGCAGTATTTT. It translates to CASSYSTLSDTQYF.

This chain joins TRBV3-1 (or the pseudogene TRBV3-2) and TRBJ1-6; D may be TRBD1 (6 bases). Germline V gives CDR1 LGHDT, CDR2 YNNKEL (reference sequence). Trimming removed 4 bases from V and 7 bases from J, with 14 bases in between. There are 15 residues in the CDR3. CDR3 residues: CASSPGGAGNSPLHF. The CDR3 nucleotides read TGTGCCAGCAGCCCGGGGGGGGCAGGGAATTCACCCCTCCACTTT.

The chain is built from TRBV5-1 and TRBJ2-3; 7 bases agree with TRBD2. Losses at the gene ends were 1 base for V and 3 bases for J; bases not matched to a gene: 8. There are 16 residues in the CDR3. The germline V gene has CDR1 SGHRS and CDR2 YFSETQ. CDR3: CASSLFQRGGTDTQYF. The DNA of the CDR3 is TGCGCCAGCAGCTTGTTTCAGCGGGGCGGGACAGATACGCAGTATTTT.

This chain joins TRBV6-5 and TRBJ2-7, with 10 bases matching TRBD2. Germline trimming cut 6 bases from V and 6 bases from J; bases unmatched to any gene: 11. This CDR3 contains 15 residues. Germline CDR1 MNHEY, CDR2 SVGAGI. The CDR3 DNA follows: TGTGCCAGCAGCGTTACTAGCGGGGTTTTCGGCGAGCAGTACTTC. It translates to CASSVTSGVFGEQYF.

The genes are TRBV5-1 and TRBJ2-1, with D perhaps TRBD1 (6 bases). The CDR3 runs to 13 residues. V gave up 8 bases and J gave up 3 bases, with 12 bases separating them. From germline, CDR1 is SGHRS and CDR2 YFSETQ. The DNA of the CDR3 is TGCGCCAGTTACCGGGACATCTACAATGAGCAGTTCTTC. Protein product: CASYRDIYNEQFF.

This clone appeared once. Its ends do not fully match the called genes, so a read error is possible. This chain links TRBV6-1 with TRBJ2-3, with D perhaps TRBD2 (6 bases). Per germline, CDR1 MNHNS and CDR2 SASEGT. This CDR3 region has 16 residues. The CDR3 here is CASSQASGTSTDTQYF. DNA of the CDR3: TGTGCCAGCAGTCAAGCCTCCGGGACTAGCACAGATACGCAGTATTTT.

V usage is TRBV5-1 and J usage is TRBJ2-1; 14 nucleotides align to TRBD2. Germline CDR1 and CDR2: SGHRS and YFSETQ. After removal of 4 bases from V and 6 bases from J, the junction contained 6 bases not matched to a gene. This CDR3 region has 16 residues. The CDR3, as DNA: TGCGCCAGCAGCGCCGGACTAGCGGGAGGACTCAATGAGCAGTTCTTC. It codes for CASSAGLAGGLNEQFF.

The chain combines TRBV7-2 with TRBJ2-2; no firm D call. The CDR3 is made up of 13 amino acids. Trimming removed 2 bases from V and 6 bases from J, with 7 bases in between. Looked up from germline, CDR1 is SGHTA and CDR2 is FQGNSA. CDR3 loop: CASSLRRAGELFF. The CDR3 nucleotides read TGTGCCAGCAGCTTACGTCGTGCCGGGGAGCTGTTTTTT.

CDR3 sequence (DNA): TGTGCCAGCAGCTCATCGCCATCTGGGGCCAACGTCCTGACTTTC. Translated, it gives CASSSSPSGANVLTF. V usage is TRBV5-4 and J usage is TRBJ2-6; D gene uncertain. The CDR3 totals 15 residues. In germline, CDR1 is SGHNT, CDR2 YYREEE (reference sequence). Between the trimmed V and J ends, which lost 3 bases and 1 base, there was a span of 8 bases.

The V and J genes are TRBV5-1 and TRBJ2-7; D call uncertain. V was cut by 3 bases and J by 0 bases, with 13 bases left in between. This CDR3 contains 15 residues. The germline CDR1 and CDR2 sequences are SGHRS and YFSETQ. CDR3 sequence: CASSWTSTSSYEQYF. The CDR3 nucleotides read TGCGCCAGCAGCTGGACCTCGACGAGCTCCTACGAGCAGTACTTC.

The table lists this clone with a few counts. The chain links TRBV5-8 to TRBJ2-1; D possibly matches TRBD1 or TRBD2 (6 bases each). CDR1 and CDR2 from the germline V gene are SGHTS and YDEGEE. Trimming took off 1 base at V and 2 bases at J, with 10 bases between the two ends. The CDR3 is 15 residues long. CDR3 in DNA: TGTGCCAGCAGCTTGCGAAGGGGGGCCTACAATGAGCAGTTCTTC. It is translated as CASSLRRGAYNEQFF.

V is TRBV19 and J is TRBJ1-1; D remains unclear. Trimming cost V 5 bases and J 5 bases, with 9 bases left between them. Germline values: CDR1 LNHDA, CDR2 SQIVND (reference sequence). This CDR3 spans 12 amino acids. Here the CDR3 reads CASSQEPTEAFF. The CDR3 region has the DNA TGTGCCAGTAGTCAGGAGCCGACTGAAGCTTTCTTT.

This chain links TRBV19 with TRBJ2-4; perhaps TRBD2 as D (6 bases). This CDR3 comprises 13 residues. The germline V and J ends were trimmed by 5 bases and 5 bases, with 10 bases remaining between them. Germline CDR1 reads LNHDA; CDR2 reads SQIVND (reference sequence). The DNA of the CDR3 is TGTGCCAGTAGTGCTAGCGCAGAAAACATTCAGTACTTC. Its translation is CASSASAENIQYF.

V usage is TRBV19 and J usage is TRBJ2-5; weak D call: TRBD1 (6 bases). The CDR3 is 13 residues long. In germline, CDR1 is LNHDA, CDR2 SQIVND (reference sequence). V was clipped by 3 bases and J by 2 bases, with 7 bases between them. This CDR3 is CASSMRGQETQYF. The CDR3 nucleotides are TGTGCCAGTAGTATGAGGGGGCAAGAGACCCAGTACTTC.

This clone was seen once. This chain joins TRBV4-1 and TRBJ1-2, with a possible D match to TRBD1 (5 bases). Trimming stripped 1 base from V and 3 bases from J, with 9 bases between. CDR1 and CDR2 from the germline V gene are MGHRA and YSYEKL. This CDR3 region has 14 residues. The CDR3 protein is CASSQVTGDYGYTF. The CDR3 bases are TGCGCCAGCAGCCAAGTTACAGGAGACTATGGCTACACCTTC.

The chain employs TRBV29-1 and TRBJ2-6; D not resolved. This CDR3 region has 12 residues. V was cut by 8 bases and J by 0 bases, with 5 bases left in between. Per germline, CDR1 SQVTM and CDR2 ANQGSEA. The CDR3 loop reads CSISSGANVLTF. In nucleotides, the CDR3 is TGCAGCATCAGCTCTGGGGCCAACGTCCTGACTTTC.

This clone was seen just once. The J gene is TRBJ1-6, the V gene TRBV11-2; the match to TRBD1 covers 7 bases. V lost 1 base and J lost 10; bases outside the gene matches: 10. The germline CDR1 and CDR2 sequences are SGHAT and FQNNGV. The length of the CDR3 is 16 residues. CDR3 sequence: CASSLGGVLQGSPLHF. Written as DNA, the CDR3 is TGTGCCAGCAGCTTAGGGGGGGTCCTACAGGGGTCACCCCTCCACTTT.

The genes are TRBV7-2 and TRBJ2-7, with D unclear. This CDR3 region has 12 residues. V gave up 4 bases and J gave up 1 base, with 5 bases separating them. CDR1 and CDR2 (germline): SGHTA, FQGNSA. This CDR3 is CASSYLSYEQYF. In DNA, the CDR3 is TGTGCCAGCAGCTACCTTTCCTACGAGCAGTACTTC.

This chain uses TRBV30 with TRBJ1-3; tentative D call: TRBD1 (6 bases). The CDR3 length is 15 residues. From germline, CDR1 is GTSNPN and CDR2 SVGIG (reference sequence). The ends were cut back, 6 bases at V and 2 bases at J, with 17 bases in the middle. CDR3 in DNA: TGTGCCTGCCAAAATTCGGGGGCGACTGGAAACACCATATATTTT. This codes for CACQNSGATGNTIYF.

V and J are TRBV24-1 and TRBJ2-3; D call uncertain. The CDR3 length is 16 residues. V shed 2 bases and J shed 6 bases, with 17 bases lying between them. Germline CDR1 KGHDR, CDR2 SFDVKD. CDR3 coding DNA: TGTGCCACCAGTGATTCTCCGGGCCCCGGGCAGGATACGCAGTATTTT. As protein: CATSDSPGPGQDTQYF.

The rearrangement uses TRBV7-2 and TRBJ1-5, with D maybe TRBD1 (5 bases). Germline CDR1 and CDR2: SGHTA and FQGNSA. Between the trimmed V and J ends, which lost 5 bases and 2 bases, there was a span of 10 bases. The CDR3 has 14 residues. DNA of the CDR3: TGTGCCAGCAGCCCGAGGGACGGCAATCAGCCCCAGCATTTT. Amino acids: CASSPRDGNQPQHF.

The chain links TRBV7-2 to TRBJ2-5; D not certain. Deletions cut 5 bases from V and 2 bases from J, with 9 bases between. Germline V gene lookup returns CDR1 SGHTA and CDR2 FQGNSA. The CDR3 runs 13 residues. The DNA of the CDR3 is TGTGCCAGCAGCCCAACCCAACAAGAGACCCAGTACTTC. This gives the protein CASSPTQQETQYF.

V usage is TRBV6-1 and J usage is TRBJ2-1, with 7 bases that match TRBD2. CDR1 and CDR2 from the germline V gene are MNHNS and SASEGT. The CDR3 is made up of 19 amino acids. V shed 1 base, J shed 0 bases, and the junction held 12 bases outside the gene matches. CDR3 coding DNA: TGTGCCAGCAGTGAAGTCTGGGGGGGGGTACTCAGCTCCTACAATGAGCAGTTCTTC. It translates to CASSEVWGGVLSSYNEQFF.

The chain joins TRBV18 to TRBJ1-4, with 7 bases fitting TRBD1. Germline V gene data show CDR1 as KGHSH and CDR2 as LQKENI. V gave up 1 base and J gave up 2 bases; unmatched junction bases: 7. The CDR3 has 17 amino acids. CDR3 region: CASSPRPLQGTNEKLFF. The CDR3 DNA is TGTGCCAGCTCACCACGGCCGCTACAGGGGACTAATGAAAAACTGTTTTTT. The full variable domain, with the rest looked up from reference TRBV18 and TRBJ1-4, is NAGVMQNPRHLVRRRGQEARLRCSPMKGHSHVYWYRQLPEEGLKFMVYLQKENIIDESGMPKERFSAEFPKEGPSILRIQQVVRGDSAAYFCASSPRPLQGTNEKLFFGSGTQLSVL.